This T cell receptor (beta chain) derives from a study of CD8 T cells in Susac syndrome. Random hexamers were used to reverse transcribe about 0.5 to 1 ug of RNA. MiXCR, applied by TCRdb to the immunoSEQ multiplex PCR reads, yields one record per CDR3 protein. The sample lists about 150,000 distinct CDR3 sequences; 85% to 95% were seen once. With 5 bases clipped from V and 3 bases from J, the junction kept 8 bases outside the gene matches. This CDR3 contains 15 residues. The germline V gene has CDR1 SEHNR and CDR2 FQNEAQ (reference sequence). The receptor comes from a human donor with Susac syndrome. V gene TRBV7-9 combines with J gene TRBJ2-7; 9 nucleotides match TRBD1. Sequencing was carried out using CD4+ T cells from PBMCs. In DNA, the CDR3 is TGTGCCAGCAGCCCCTCCCCGGACAGGGGCTACGAGCAGTACTTC. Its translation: CASSPSPDRGYEQYF. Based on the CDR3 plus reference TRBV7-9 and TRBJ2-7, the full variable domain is DTGVSQNPRHKITKRGQNVTFRCDPISEHNRLYWYRQTLGQGPEFLTYFQNEAQLEKSRLLSDRFSAERPKGSFSTLEIQRTEQGDSAMYLCASSPSPDRGYEQYFGPGTRLTVT.